One and the same sample provided the 3 T cell receptor beta chains below, sequenced in a study of Ad26.COV2.S vaccination and SARS-CoV-2 variants. Sample treatment: about 20 received Ad26.COV2.S at low or high dose, single or two shots; about 5 received placebo; per-sample allocation not given. Sampling was performed 63 days after the first vaccine or placebo injection. Data came from immunoSEQ multiplex PCR; TCRdb stores just in-frame clones and leaves some out. The profile shows some 290,000 clones, just over 85% of them singletons. Sequences were derived from peripheral blood, sampled in a trial of Ad26.COV2.S vaccine versus placebo. The receptors were sampled from a person between 18 and 60 years old who received the Ad26.COV2.S COVID-19 vaccine or a placebo.

The V call is TRBV5-4, the J call TRBJ1-2, with 9 bases fitting TRBD1. Germline V lookup: CDR1 SGHNT, CDR2 YYREEE (reference sequence). Germline trimming cut 5 bases from V and 3 bases from J; bases unmatched to any gene: 5. CDR3 size: 14 residues. CDR3 in DNA: TGTGCCAGCAGTCGACAGGGGGTAGACTATGGCTACACCTTC. This gives the protein CASSRQGVDYGYTF.

This clone showed up just a few times. The chain uses TRBV30 and TRBJ1-2; 7 bases are a match to TRBD1. The CDR3 is made up of 14 amino acids. Looked up from germline, CDR1 is GTSNPN and CDR2 is SVGIG (reference sequence). Germline trimming cut 3 bases from V and 7 bases from J; bases unmatched to any gene: 11. CDR3 in amino acids: CAWRVGQSHSGYTF. DNA of the CDR3: TGTGCCTGGAGGGTGGGACAGTCCCACTCTGGCTACACCTTC.

The table lists this clone with a count of one. The rearrangement uses TRBV6-1 and TRBJ2-7; 10 bases match TRBD1. Germline lookup yields CDR1 MNHNS and CDR2 SASEGT. This CDR3 contains 16 residues. The V segment lost 3 bases and the J segment 3 bases; nucleotides outside the gene matches: 8. Here the CDR3 reads CASSDFEGQGHYEQYF. The CDR3 bases are TGTGCCAGCAGTGATTTTGAGGGACAGGGGCACTACGAGCAGTACTTC.